What follows are 5 T cell receptor beta chains derived from one specimen sequenced in a study of cytomegalovirus exposure and HLA in healthy donors. PCR used 60 Vbeta primers and 13 Jbeta primers. Here immunoSEQ multiplex PCR was the method, and the copy in TCRdb shows in-frame clones only, minus some. This table holds approximately 130,000 clones, roughly 79% found once. The sequenced material came from PBMCs. These TCRs come from a man aged 18 to 35 in good health and CMV-seronegative.

CDR3 sequence: CAWSVGWGGRETQYF. The CDR3 coding sequence is TGTGCCTGGAGTGTAGGTTGGGGGGGAAGGGAGACCCAGTACTTC. This chain connects TRBV30 to TRBJ2-5; TRBD2 matches at 7 bases. CDR3 length: 15 residues. The germline CDR1 and CDR2 sequences are GTSNPN and SVGIG (reference sequence). V lost 0 bases to trimming and J lost 5 bases; unmatched junction nucleotides: 9.

This clone is a singleton in its sample. The J gene is TRBJ1-1, the V gene TRBV6-4, with D tentatively TRBD1 (5 bases). Looked up from germline, CDR1 is MRHNA and CDR2 is SNTAGT. CDR3 length equals 13 residues. V was clipped by 3 bases and J by 2 bases, with 7 bases between them. This CDR3 is CASSEGRNTEAFF. CDR3 bases: TGTGCCAGCAGTGAGGGGCGTAACACTGAAGCTTTCTTT.

The chain recombines TRBV7-8 with TRBJ1-5, with D tentatively TRBD1 (6 bases). CDR1 and CDR2 (germline): SGHVS, FQNEAQ. Trimming shortened V by 6 bases and J by 0 bases, and 15 bases separated the two germline ends. The CDR3 sequence is 16 residues long. The CDR3: CASRPGQLYSNQPQHF. The CDR3 DNA reads TGTGCCAGCAGACCCGGACAGTTATATAGCAATCAGCCCCAGCATTTT.

The chain has TRBV10-1 and TRBJ2-1, with 11 bases fitting TRBD2. With 3 bases clipped from V and 4 bases from J, the junction kept 5 bases outside the gene matches. Germline V gives CDR1 WNHNN, CDR2 SYGVQD (reference sequence). This CDR3 spans 16 amino acids. Here the CDR3 DNA reads TGCGCCAGCAGTGAAGGCCGACTAGCGGGGTACAATGAGCAGTTCTTC. It encodes CASSEGRLAGYNEQFF.

This chain uses TRBV9 with TRBJ2-3; TRBD2 matches 14 bases. V lost 0 bases and J lost 1; bases outside the gene matches: 4. The germline CDR1 and CDR2 sequences are SGDLS and YYNGEE. The CDR3 spans 18 residues. CDR3 nucleotide sequence: TGTGCCAGCAGCGTAGGACTAGCGGGGGGGCCCGGCACAGATACGCAGTATTTT. This encodes CASSVGLAGGPGTDTQYF.